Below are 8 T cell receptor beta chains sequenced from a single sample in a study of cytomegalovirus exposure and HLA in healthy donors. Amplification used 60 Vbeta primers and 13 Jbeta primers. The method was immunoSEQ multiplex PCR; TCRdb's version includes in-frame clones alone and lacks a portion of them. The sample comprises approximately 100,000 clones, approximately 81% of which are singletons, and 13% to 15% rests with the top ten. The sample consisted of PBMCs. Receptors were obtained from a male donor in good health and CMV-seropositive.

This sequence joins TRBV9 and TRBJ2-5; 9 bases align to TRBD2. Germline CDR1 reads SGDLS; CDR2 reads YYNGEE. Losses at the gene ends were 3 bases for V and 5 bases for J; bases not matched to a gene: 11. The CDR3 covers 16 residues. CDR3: CASSENPGLALETQYF. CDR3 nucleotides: TGTGCCAGCAGCGAGAACCCGGGACTAGCTTTGGAGACCCAGTACTTC.

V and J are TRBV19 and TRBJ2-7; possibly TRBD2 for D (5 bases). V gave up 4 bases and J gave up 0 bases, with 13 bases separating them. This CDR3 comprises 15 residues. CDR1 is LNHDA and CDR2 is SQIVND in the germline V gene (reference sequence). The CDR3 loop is CASSTEDSFSYEQYF. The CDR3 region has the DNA TGTGCCAGTAGTACTGAGGACTCGTTCTCCTACGAGCAGTACTTC.

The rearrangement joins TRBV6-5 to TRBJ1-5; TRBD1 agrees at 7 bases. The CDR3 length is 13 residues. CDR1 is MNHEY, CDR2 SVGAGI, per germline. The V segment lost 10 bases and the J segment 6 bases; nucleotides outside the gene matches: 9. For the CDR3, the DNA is TGTGCCAACCAGACAGGGTCAGGTCAGCCCCAGCATTTT. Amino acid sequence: CANQTGSGQPQHF.

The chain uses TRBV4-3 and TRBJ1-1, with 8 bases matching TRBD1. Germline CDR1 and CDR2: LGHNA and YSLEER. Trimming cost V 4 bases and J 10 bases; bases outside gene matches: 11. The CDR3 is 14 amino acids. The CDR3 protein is CASSPGQGPNRAFF. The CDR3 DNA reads TGCGCCAGCAGCCCTGGACAGGGACCTAATAGAGCTTTCTTT.

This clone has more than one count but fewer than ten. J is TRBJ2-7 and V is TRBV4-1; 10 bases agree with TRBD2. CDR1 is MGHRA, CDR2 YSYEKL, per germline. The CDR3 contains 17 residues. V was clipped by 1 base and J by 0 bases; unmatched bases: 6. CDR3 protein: CASSQASLAGPSYEQYF. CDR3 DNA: TGCGCCAGCAGCCAAGCCTCACTAGCGGGGCCCTCCTACGAGCAGTACTTC.

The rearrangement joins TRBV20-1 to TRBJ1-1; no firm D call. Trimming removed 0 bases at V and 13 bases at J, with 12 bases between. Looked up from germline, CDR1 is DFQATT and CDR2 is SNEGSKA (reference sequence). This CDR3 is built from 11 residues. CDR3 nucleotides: TGCAGTGCTAGAGATGAATCTATAGTTTTCTTT. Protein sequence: CSARDESIVFF.

The CDR3 here is CASSGRGRGTEAFF. In DNA form, the CDR3 reads TGTGCCAGCAGTGGAAGGGGTAGGGGGACTGAAGCTTTCTTT. The genes are TRBV6-6 and TRBJ1-1, with D tentatively TRBD1 (6 bases). V gave up 5 bases and J gave up 5 bases, with 15 bases separating them. The germline CDR1 and CDR2 sequences are MNHNY and SVGAGI (reference sequence). The CDR3 is 14 amino acids.

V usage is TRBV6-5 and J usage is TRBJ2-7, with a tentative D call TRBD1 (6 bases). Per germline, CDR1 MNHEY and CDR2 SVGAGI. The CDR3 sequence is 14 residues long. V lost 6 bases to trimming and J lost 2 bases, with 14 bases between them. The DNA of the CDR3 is TGTGCCAGCAGCTTCCGGAGGACAGCCTACGAGCAGTACTTC. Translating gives CASSFRRTAYEQYF.